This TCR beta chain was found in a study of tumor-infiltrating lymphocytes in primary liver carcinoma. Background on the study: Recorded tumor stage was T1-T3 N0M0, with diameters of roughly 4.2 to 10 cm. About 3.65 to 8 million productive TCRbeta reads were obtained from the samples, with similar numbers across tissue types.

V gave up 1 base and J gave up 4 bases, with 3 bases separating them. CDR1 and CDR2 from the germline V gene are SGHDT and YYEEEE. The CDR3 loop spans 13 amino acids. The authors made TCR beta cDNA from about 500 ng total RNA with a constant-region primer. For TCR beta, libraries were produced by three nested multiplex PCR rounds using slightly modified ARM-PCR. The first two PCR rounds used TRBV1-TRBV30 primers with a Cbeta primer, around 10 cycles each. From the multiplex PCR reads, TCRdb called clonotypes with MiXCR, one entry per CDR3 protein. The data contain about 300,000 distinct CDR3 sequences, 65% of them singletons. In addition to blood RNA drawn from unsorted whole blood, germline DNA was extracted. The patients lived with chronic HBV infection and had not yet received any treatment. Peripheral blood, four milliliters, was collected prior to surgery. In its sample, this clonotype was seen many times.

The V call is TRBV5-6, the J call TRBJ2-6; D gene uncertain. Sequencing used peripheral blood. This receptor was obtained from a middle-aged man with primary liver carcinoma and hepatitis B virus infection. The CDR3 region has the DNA TGTGCCAGCAGCTTGTGGGGGGCCAACGTCCTGACTTTC. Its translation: CASSLWGANVLTF. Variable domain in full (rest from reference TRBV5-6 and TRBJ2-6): DAGVTQSPTHLIKTRGQQVTLRCSPKSGHDTVSWYQQALGQGPQFIFQYYEEEERQRGNFPDRFSGHQFPNYSSELNVNALLLGDSALYLCASSLWGANVLTFGAGSRLTVL.